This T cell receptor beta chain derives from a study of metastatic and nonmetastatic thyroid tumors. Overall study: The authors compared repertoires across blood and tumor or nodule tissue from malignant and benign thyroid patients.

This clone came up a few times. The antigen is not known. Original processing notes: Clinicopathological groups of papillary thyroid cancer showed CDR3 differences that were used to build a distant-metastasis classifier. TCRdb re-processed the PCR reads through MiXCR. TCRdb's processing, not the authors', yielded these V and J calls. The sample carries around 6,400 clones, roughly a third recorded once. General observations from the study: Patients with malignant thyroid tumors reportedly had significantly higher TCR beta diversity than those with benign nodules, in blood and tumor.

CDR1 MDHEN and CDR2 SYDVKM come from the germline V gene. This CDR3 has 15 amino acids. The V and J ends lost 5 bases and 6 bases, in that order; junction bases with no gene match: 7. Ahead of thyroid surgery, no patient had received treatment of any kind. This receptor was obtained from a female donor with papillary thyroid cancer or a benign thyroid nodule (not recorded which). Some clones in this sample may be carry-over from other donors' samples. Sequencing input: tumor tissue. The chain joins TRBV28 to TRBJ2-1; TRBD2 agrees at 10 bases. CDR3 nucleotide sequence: TGTGCCAGCAGTCGAGCTAGCGGGAGAGGCAATGAGCAGTTCTTC. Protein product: CASSRASGRGNEQFF. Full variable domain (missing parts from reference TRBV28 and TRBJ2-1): DVKVTQSSRYLVKRTGEKVFLECVQDMDHENMFWYRQDPGLGLRLIYFSYDVKMKEKGDIPEGYSVSREKKERFSLILESASTNQTSMYLCASSRASGRGNEQFFGPGTRLTVL.